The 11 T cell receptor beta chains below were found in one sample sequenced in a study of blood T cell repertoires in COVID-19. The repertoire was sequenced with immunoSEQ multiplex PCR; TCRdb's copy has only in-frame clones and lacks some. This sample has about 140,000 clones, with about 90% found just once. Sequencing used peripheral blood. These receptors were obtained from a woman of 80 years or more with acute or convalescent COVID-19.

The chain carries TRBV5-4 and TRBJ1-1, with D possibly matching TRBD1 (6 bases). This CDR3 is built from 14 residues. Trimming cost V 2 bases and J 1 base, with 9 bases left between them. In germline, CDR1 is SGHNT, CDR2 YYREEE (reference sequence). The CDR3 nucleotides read TGTGCCAGCAGCTTCCGGACAGAGAACACTGAAGCTTTCTTT. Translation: CASSFRTENTEAFF.

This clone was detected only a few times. CDR3 region: CASKQPPQVHTLSNQPQHF. As DNA, the CDR3 is TGTGCCAGCAAACAGCCCCCACAGGTGCATACCTTAAGCAATCAGCCCCAGCATTTT. The chain combines TRBV7-9 with TRBJ1-5, with D perhaps TRBD1 (5 bases). The CDR3 is 19 residues long. Germline assignment: CDR1 SEHNR and CDR2 FQNEAQ (reference sequence). The V gene lost 7 bases and the J gene lost 1 base, with 26 bases spanning the gap. The variable domain in full, completed from reference TRBV7-9 and TRBJ1-5, reads DTGVSQNPRHKITKRGQNVTFRCDPISEHNRLYWYRQTLGQGPEFLTYFQNEAQLEKSRLLSDRFSAERPKGSFSTLEIQRTEQGDSAMYLCASKQPPQVHTLSNQPQHFGDGTRLSIL.

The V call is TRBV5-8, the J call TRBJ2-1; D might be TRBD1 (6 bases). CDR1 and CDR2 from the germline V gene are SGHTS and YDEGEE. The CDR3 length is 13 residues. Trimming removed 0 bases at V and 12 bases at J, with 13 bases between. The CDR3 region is CASSLDREKGQFF. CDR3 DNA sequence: TGTGCCAGCAGCTTGGACAGGGAGAAGGGGCAGTTCTTC.

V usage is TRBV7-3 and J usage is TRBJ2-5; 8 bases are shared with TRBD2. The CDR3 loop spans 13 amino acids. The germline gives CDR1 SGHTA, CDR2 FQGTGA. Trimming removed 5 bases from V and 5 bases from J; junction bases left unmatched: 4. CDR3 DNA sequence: TGTGCCAGCAGCCGAAGCGGGGGTGAGACCCAGTACTTC. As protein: CASSRSGGETQYF.

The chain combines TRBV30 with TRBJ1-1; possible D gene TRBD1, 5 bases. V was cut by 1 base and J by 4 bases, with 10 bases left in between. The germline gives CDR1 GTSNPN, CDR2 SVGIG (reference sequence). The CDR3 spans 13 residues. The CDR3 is CAWSEQGGTEAFF. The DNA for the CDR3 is TGTGCCTGGAGTGAGCAGGGTGGCACTGAAGCTTTCTTT.

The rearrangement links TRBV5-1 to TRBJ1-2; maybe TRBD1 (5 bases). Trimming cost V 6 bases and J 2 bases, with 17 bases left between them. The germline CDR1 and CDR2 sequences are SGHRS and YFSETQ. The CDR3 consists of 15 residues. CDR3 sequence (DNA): TGCGCCAGCAACCTGGACGCGGGGGGAAACTATGGCTACACCTTC. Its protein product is CASNLDAGGNYGYTF.

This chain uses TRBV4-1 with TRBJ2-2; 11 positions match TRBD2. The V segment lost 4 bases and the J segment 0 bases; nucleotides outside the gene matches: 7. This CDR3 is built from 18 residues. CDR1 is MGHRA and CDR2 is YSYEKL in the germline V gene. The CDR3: CASSPTPTSGANTGELFF. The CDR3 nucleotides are TGCGCCAGCAGCCCTACCCCGACTAGCGGGGCGAACACCGGGGAGCTGTTTTTT.

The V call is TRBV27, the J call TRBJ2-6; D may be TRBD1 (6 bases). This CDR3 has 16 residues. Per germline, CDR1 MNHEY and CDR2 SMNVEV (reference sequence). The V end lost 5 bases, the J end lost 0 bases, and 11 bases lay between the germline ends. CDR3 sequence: CASSALQGSGANVLTF. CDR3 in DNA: TGTGCCAGCAGTGCCTTACAGGGCTCTGGGGCCAACGTCCTGACTTTC. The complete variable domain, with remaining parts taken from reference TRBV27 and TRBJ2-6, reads EAQVTQNPRYLITVTGKKLTVTCSQNMNHEYMSWYRQDPGLGLRQIYYSMNVEVTDKGDVPEGYKVSRKEKRNFPLILESPSPNQTSLYFCASSALQGSGANVLTFGAGSRLTVL.

CDR3 amino acids: CASSRTGGAGELFF. The CDR3, as DNA: TGCGCCAGCAGTCGGACAGGGGGCGCCGGGGAGCTGTTTTTT. The chain employs TRBV5-1 and TRBJ2-2; 11 nucleotides align to TRBD1. Trimming cost V 5 bases and J 6 bases; bases outside gene matches: 3. Looked up from germline, CDR1 is SGHRS and CDR2 is YFSETQ. This CDR3 is 14 amino acids long.

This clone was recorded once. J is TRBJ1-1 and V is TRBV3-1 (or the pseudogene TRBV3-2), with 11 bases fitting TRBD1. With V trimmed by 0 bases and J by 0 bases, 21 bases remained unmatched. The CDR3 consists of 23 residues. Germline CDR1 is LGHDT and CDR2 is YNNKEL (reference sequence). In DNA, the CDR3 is TGTGCCAGCAGCCAAGACCCAACTCTCTGGGACAGGGGGGTGTTTGGTCTGAACACTGAAGCTTTCTTT. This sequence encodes CASSQDPTLWDRGVFGLNTEAFF.

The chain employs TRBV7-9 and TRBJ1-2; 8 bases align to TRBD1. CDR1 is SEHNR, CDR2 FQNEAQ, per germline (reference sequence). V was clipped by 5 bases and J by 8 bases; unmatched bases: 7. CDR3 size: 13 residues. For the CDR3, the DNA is TGTGCCAGCAGCAAGGACAGGGTAGGCGGCTACACCTTC. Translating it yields CASSKDRVGGYTF.